This TCR beta chain was sequenced for a study of vaccination effects on CD4 cells after COVID-19. Pools of viral peptides were used by the ViraFEST assay to expand antigen-specific CD4+ T cells ahead of sequencing. It was after nine to ten days of culture that CD4+ T cells were isolated. The researchers cultured some 1.9 million PBMC per well with 7.5 to 10 IU/ml IL-2 and approximately 9.3 ug/ml peptides. Half of the medium was exchanged for IL-2 medium on both days 3 and 7. The germline V gene encodes CDR1 MDHEN and CDR2 SYDVKM. The CDR3 totals 13 residues. V dropped 5 bases and J dropped 2 bases, with 9 bases sitting between them. Using immunoSEQ multiplex PCR, the repertoire was profiled, and TCRdb retains in-frame clones only, with some absent. The profile shows 8,500 to 13,000 clones, roughly 74% of them singletons. Notes on this clone: Its specificity is unknown.

The chain carries TRBV28 and TRBJ1-1, with unresolved D. This TCR came from a human donor who received a COVID-19 vaccine. Sequencing was performed on CD4+ T cells from PBMCs cultured with HCoV-229E spike peptides, taken before COVID-19 vaccination. CDR3: CASSGELNTEAFF. CDR3 in DNA: TGTGCCAGCAGTGGAGAGTTAAACACTGAAGCTTTCTTT.